Following are 20 T cell receptor beta chains from one sample sequenced in a study of T cell responses to AZD1222 COVID-19 vaccine. Assay: immunoSEQ multiplex PCR; the TCRdb copy retains only in-frame clones and omits some. Among approximately 270,000 clones listed, around 93% were seen once. This sample comprised peripheral blood, obtained 28 days after the second AZD1222 dose. These receptors were taken from an adult who received the AZD1222 COVID-19 vaccine.

V gene TRBV2 combines with J gene TRBJ1-4; TRBD1 agrees at 8 bases. V shed 0 bases, J shed 7 bases, and the junction held 7 bases outside the gene matches. The CDR3 runs to 16 residues. Germline V lookup: CDR1 SNHLY, CDR2 FYNNEI. As DNA, the CDR3 is TGTGCCAGCAGTGAAGCGCCTTCGGGACAGGCTGAAAAACTGTTTTTT. Translation gives CASSEAPSGQAEKLFF. Using reference TRBV2 and TRBJ1-4 for the parts outside the CDR3, the full variable domain is EPEVTQTPSHQVTQMGQEVILRCVPISNHLYFYWYRQILGQKVEFLVSFYNNEISEKSEIFDDQFSVERPDGSNFTLKIRSTKLEDSAMYFCASSEAPSGQAEKLFFGSGTQLSVL.

V gene TRBV6-5 combines with J gene TRBJ2-2; weak D call: TRBD2 (6 bases). Germline V gives CDR1 MNHEY, CDR2 SVGAGI. The CDR3 runs to 15 residues. Trimming removed 7 bases from V and 4 bases from J, with 16 bases in between. The CDR3 DNA follows: TGTGCCAGCACCGGGAGACCCGACGTCACCGGGGAGCTGTTTTTT. The encoded protein is CASTGRPDVTGELFF.

This chain uses TRBV15 with TRBJ2-3; TRBD2 aligns across 9 bases. Per germline, CDR1 LNHNV and CDR2 YYDKDF (reference sequence). The CDR3 spans 16 residues. V lost 5 bases and J lost 2; bases outside the gene matches: 8. The CDR3, as DNA: TGTGCCACCAGCCCCCGGACTAGCGACTTCACAGATACGCAGTATTTT. Translated, it gives CATSPRTSDFTDTQYF.

The J gene is TRBJ2-7, the V gene TRBV30, with TRBD2 matching over 12 bases. V shed 0 bases and J 7 bases; nucleotides not matched to a gene: 13. Germline V gives CDR1 GTSNPN, CDR2 SVGIG (reference sequence). The CDR3 has 17 residues. CDR3 DNA: TGTGCCTGGAGTGTACATAGAGGACTAGCGGGATTGCGGGAGCAGTACTTC. Translated, it gives CAWSVHRGLAGLREQYF. Full variable domain (rest looked up from reference TRBV30 and TRBJ2-7): SQTIHQWPATLVQPVGSPLSLECTVEGTSNPNLYWYRQAAGRGLQLLFYSVGIGQISSEVPQNLSASRPQDRQFILSSKKLLLSDSGFYLCAWSVHRGLAGLREQYFGPGTRLTVT.

The chain carries TRBV5-1 and TRBJ1-2; D remains ambiguous. Per germline, CDR1 SGHRS and CDR2 YFSETQ. The CDR3 extends over 15 amino acids. Between the trimmed V and J ends, which lost 4 bases and 2 bases, there was a span of 15 bases. The CDR3 DNA follows: TGCGCCAGCAGCGCCGGTCTCAGACGAAACTATGGCTACACCTTC. Protein sequence: CASSAGLRRNYGYTF. Full variable domain (missing parts from reference TRBV5-1 and TRBJ1-2): KAGVTQTPRYLIKTRGQQVTLSCSPISGHRSVSWYQQTPGQGLQFLFEYFSETQRNKGNFPGRFSGRQFSNSRSEMNVSTLELGDSALYLCASSAGLRRNYGYTFGSGTRLTVV.

In this sample, this clone turned up once. The chain combines TRBV7-9 with TRBJ2-3; D may be TRBD1 (6 bases). This CDR3 contains 13 residues. The germline gives CDR1 SEHNR, CDR2 FQNEAQ (reference sequence). The V end lost 5 bases, the J end lost 5 bases, and 11 bases lay between the germline ends. The DNA for the CDR3 is TGTGCCAGCAGCGCCACAGGGTTAGATACGCAGTATTTT. The encoded protein is CASSATGLDTQYF. The entire variable domain, with the rest obtained from reference TRBV7-9 and TRBJ2-3, is as follows: DTGVSQNPRHKITKRGQNVTFRCDPISEHNRLYWYRQTLGQGPEFLTYFQNEAQLEKSRLLSDRFSAERPKGSFSTLEIQRTEQGDSAMYLCASSATGLDTQYFGPGTRLTVL.

The chain combines TRBV5-4 with TRBJ1-1; D possibly corresponds to TRBD1 (5 bases). This CDR3 spans 15 amino acids. Germline CDR1 is SGHNT and CDR2 is YYREEE (reference sequence). V lost 4 bases to trimming and J lost 0 bases, with 13 bases between them. The CDR3 region is CASSPSGRVNTEAFF. The DNA of the CDR3 is TGTGCCAGCAGCCCCTCGGGGCGAGTGAACACTGAAGCTTTCTTT.

CDR3: CASSPSGTDTGELFF. CDR3 in DNA: TGTGCCAGCAGCCCCTCCGGGACGGACACCGGGGAGCTGTTTTTT. V and J are TRBV7-9 and TRBJ2-2, with D tentatively TRBD1 or TRBD2 (5 bases each). The CDR3 contains 15 residues. V lost 5 bases to trimming and J lost 3 bases, with 13 bases between them. The V gene's germline CDR1 is SEHNR and CDR2 FQNEAQ (reference sequence).

J is TRBJ1-6 and V is TRBV7-6; D might be TRBD1 (5 bases). The CDR3 is 14 residues long. CDR1 SGHVS and CDR2 FNYEAQ come from the germline V gene. Trimming took 5 bases from V and 7 from J, leaving 12 bases between them. Here the CDR3 reads CASSNPGGNSPLHF. The CDR3 DNA sequence: TGTGCCAGCAGCAATCCCGGGGGAAATTCACCCCTCCACTTT.

The gene calls are TRBV15 and TRBJ2-4; weak D call: TRBD1 (5 bases). Germline CDR1 reads LNHNV; CDR2 reads YYDKDF (reference sequence). This CDR3 contains 17 residues. The germline V and J ends were trimmed by 0 bases and 3 bases, with 15 bases remaining between them. The DNA for the CDR3 is TGTGCCACCAGCAGAGAACCGCCCAGGGTATTCAAAAACATTCAGTACTTC. Translated: CATSREPPRVFKNIQYF.

The J gene is TRBJ2-1, the V gene TRBV3-1 (or the pseudogene TRBV3-2); D not resolved. Germline CDR1 reads LGHDT; CDR2 reads YNNKEL (reference sequence). The CDR3 extends over 14 amino acids. V was cut by 0 bases and J by 4 bases, with 7 bases left in between. The CDR3 nucleotides read TGTGCCAGCAGCCAAGACTGGAGTTACAATGAGCAGTTCTTC. It codes for CASSQDWSYNEQFF.

V usage is TRBV19 and J usage is TRBJ1-2, with D perhaps TRBD1 (6 bases). CDR3 length equals 15 residues. Germline CDR1 is LNHDA and CDR2 is SQIVND (reference sequence). Trimming removed 5 bases from V and 7 bases from J, with 20 bases in between. The CDR3 DNA is TGTGCCAGTAGTCTCCCGGACAGTGCACCCGGTGGCTACACCTTC. Protein sequence: CASSLPDSAPGGYTF.

The chain carries TRBV7-8 and TRBJ2-2, with D tentatively TRBD1 (6 bases). Trimming removed 4 bases from V and 7 bases from J, with 10 bases in between. The CDR3 has 13 residues. Looked up from germline, CDR1 is SGHVS and CDR2 is FQNEAQ. CDR3 loop: CASSWYRDGELFF. The CDR3 DNA reads TGTGCCAGCAGCTGGTACAGGGACGGGGAGCTGTTTTTT.

The chain employs TRBV5-1 and TRBJ1-1, with no clear D. Germline CDR1 SGHRS, CDR2 YFSETQ. CDR3 size: 14 residues. V shed 2 bases and J shed 4 bases, with 12 bases lying between them. The CDR3 loop is CASSFRRGGTEAFF. In DNA form, the CDR3 reads TGCGCCAGCAGCTTCCGTCGGGGTGGCACTGAAGCTTTCTTT.

J is TRBJ1-1 and V is TRBV10-3, with 9 bases that match TRBD1. The junction had 6 bases not matched to a gene; V was cut back by 5 bases and J by 2 bases. The CDR3 is made up of 15 amino acids. Germline CDR1 is ENHRY and CDR2 is SYGVKD. CDR3 nucleotides: TGTGCCATCAGTAAACAGGGGGCCGCAAACACTGAAGCTTTCTTT. It is translated as CAISKQGAANTEAFF.

The chain combines TRBV5-1 with TRBJ2-1, with no clear D. Trimming stripped 1 base from V and 1 base from J, with 6 bases between. Looked up from germline, CDR1 is SGHRS and CDR2 is YFSETQ. The length of the CDR3 is 14 residues. In nucleotides, the CDR3 is TGCGCCAGCAGCTTGCTACCATCCTACAATGAGCAGTTCTTC. Amino acid sequence: CASSLLPSYNEQFF.

The chain uses TRBV28 and TRBJ1-4, with 7 nucleotides matching TRBD1. Germline CDR1 MDHEN, CDR2 SYDVKM. V gave up 3 bases and J gave up 8 bases; unmatched junction bases: 6. CDR3 size: 14 residues. DNA of the CDR3: TGTGCCAGCAGTTTCCGGACAGGCGCCGAAAAACTGTTTTTT. Amino acid sequence: CASSFRTGAEKLFF.

V gene TRBV4-2 combines with J gene TRBJ2-7; a weak D match, TRBD2 (5 bases). Trimming took 5 bases from V and 4 from J, leaving 18 bases between them. The CDR3 covers 15 residues. The germline V gene has CDR1 LGHNA and CDR2 YNFKEQ. CDR3 in DNA: TGTGCCAGCAGCTCTCATACTAGTTCCCCTTACGAGCAGTACTTC. This translates into CASSSHTSSPYEQYF.

The gene calls are TRBV28 and TRBJ1-5; tentative D call: TRBD1 (5 bases). Trimming left V 6 bases short and J 5 bases short, with 20 bases between. The V gene's germline CDR1 is MDHEN and CDR2 SYDVKM. The CDR3 extends over 16 amino acids. The CDR3 loop reads CASSLGRGQGYQPQHF. CDR3 nucleotides: TGTGCCAGCAGCCTAGGACGAGGCCAGGGCTATCAGCCCCAGCATTTT. The variable domain in full, completed from reference TRBV28 and TRBJ1-5, reads DVKVTQSSRYLVKRTGEKVFLECVQDMDHENMFWYRQDPGLGLRLIYFSYDVKMKEKGDIPEGYSVSREKKERFSLILESASTNQTSMYLCASSLGRGQGYQPQHFGDGTRLSIL.

The V call is TRBV7-2, the J call TRBJ1-5; D is unclear. CDR1 SGHTA and CDR2 FQGNSA come from the germline V gene. This CDR3 spans 13 amino acids. The V end was cut by 3 bases, the J end by 4 bases, with 7 bases between. Here the CDR3 DNA reads TGTGCCAGCAGCTTTTGGGGAAATCAGCCCCAGCATTTT. Its protein is CASSFWGNQPQHF.